The 27 T cell receptor beta chains given below trace back to one sample, sequenced in a study of blood T cell repertoires in COVID-19. TCRdb keeps only in-frame clones here, not all; method: immunoSEQ multiplex PCR. Found here are around 70,000 clones, around 75% of them singletons; the top ten hold 20% to 25%. The source material was peripheral blood. Receptors were obtained from a man in his 70s with acute or convalescent COVID-19.

This clone was found once. V usage is TRBV5-1 and J usage is TRBJ2-2; D remains unclear. Germline V gives CDR1 SGHRS, CDR2 YFSETQ. This CDR3 spans 16 amino acids. With 0 bases removed from V and 0 bases from J, the gap between germline ends came to 9 bases. This CDR3 is CASSLGNRANTGELFF. The CDR3 region has the DNA TGCGCCAGCAGCTTGGGTAACAGAGCGAACACCGGGGAGCTGTTTTTT.

This clone has more than one count but fewer than ten. The V gene is TRBV9, the J gene TRBJ2-2; 8 bases agree with TRBD2. CDR3 length: 15 amino acids. The J segment lost 4 bases and the V segment lost 4 bases, leaving 6 bases of the junction unmatched. CDR1 and CDR2 from the germline V gene are SGDLS and YYNGEE. CDR3 in amino acids: CASSSSGSSTGELFF. The CDR3 coding sequence is TGTGCCAGCAGCTCGAGCGGGAGTAGCACCGGGGAGCTGTTTTTT.

The chain employs TRBV10-3 and TRBJ2-1; D possibly corresponds to TRBD1 (6 bases). There are 13 residues in the CDR3. Germline V gene lookup returns CDR1 ENHRY and CDR2 SYGVKD. The V gene lost 11 bases and the J gene lost 2 bases, with 13 bases spanning the gap. The CDR3 region has the DNA TGTGCCGCTGGGACACCACCCTACAATGAGCAGTTCTTC. The encoded protein is CAAGTPPYNEQFF.

The chain is built from TRBV5-4 and TRBJ2-3; 12 nucleotides agree with TRBD2. The CDR3 has 17 residues. J was trimmed by 2 bases and V by 3 bases; bases with no gene match: 7. Germline CDR1 SGHNT, CDR2 YYREEE (reference sequence). The CDR3 sequence: CASSSGLAGGATDTQYF. The CDR3 DNA reads as TGTGCCAGCAGCTCAGGCCTAGCGGGAGGGGCCACAGATACGCAGTATTTT.

This clone was seen more than once but under ten times. This chain links TRBV7-9 with TRBJ2-1; 9 positions match TRBD1. This CDR3 region has 16 residues. Per germline, CDR1 SEHNR and CDR2 FQNEAQ (reference sequence). Trimming at V came to 6 bases and at J to 4 bases, leaving 10 bases not matched to a gene. The CDR3 sequence is CASRPGTGYRYNEQFF. CDR3 nucleotide sequence: TGTGCCAGCAGACCCGGGACAGGGTATAGGTACAATGAGCAGTTCTTC. Drawing the rest from reference TRBV7-9 and TRBJ2-1, the complete variable domain is DTGVSQNPRHKITKRGQNVTFRCDPISEHNRLYWYRQTLGQGPEFLTYFQNEAQLEKSRLLSDRFSAERPKGSFSTLEIQRTEQGDSAMYLCASRPGTGYRYNEQFFGPGTRLTVL.

The chain joins TRBV6-6 to TRBJ2-3, with D unresolved. V was shortened by 6 bases and J by 6 bases, with 16 bases between the two germline ends. Germline V gene data show CDR1 as MNHNY and CDR2 as SVGAGI (reference sequence). This CDR3 is 14 amino acids long. The CDR3 DNA is TGTGCCAGCAGCCTACCTCAGACTGCGGATACGCAGTATTTT. Protein: CASSLPQTADTQYF.

This clone was picked up one time. This sequence joins TRBV28 and TRBJ1-2; 9 bases match TRBD1. CDR3 size: 14 residues. V was pared by 2 bases and J by 4 bases, with 2 bases of the junction left unmatched. Per the germline V gene, CDR1 is MDHEN and CDR2 is SYDVKM. The CDR3 here is CASSLGTGSYGYTF. The CDR3 coding sequence is TGTGCCAGCAGTTTAGGGACAGGGAGCTATGGCTACACCTTC.

The chain combines TRBV7-2 with TRBJ1-3; tentatively, D is TRBD1 (5 bases). The V and J ends lost 5 bases and 1 base respectively, with 12 bases between them. Germline V gene lookup returns CDR1 SGHTA and CDR2 FQGNSA. The CDR3 is made up of 15 amino acids. In DNA form, the CDR3 reads TGTGCCAGCAGCCCTCAAGGGGTGTCTGGAAACACCATATATTTT. Translating gives CASSPQGVSGNTIYF.

The chain combines TRBV29-1 with TRBJ2-1; 9 nucleotides agree with TRBD2. The length of the CDR3 is 15 residues. V lost 2 bases and J lost 4; bases outside the gene matches: 6. Germline V lookup: CDR1 SQVTM, CDR2 ANQGSEA. The CDR3, as DNA: TGCAGCGTTGAATTTCGACTAGCGGTTTACAATGAGCAGTTCTTC. Translating gives CSVEFRLAVYNEQFF.

This clone was observed a handful of times. The chain uses TRBV18 and TRBJ2-7; 8 bases align to TRBD1. This CDR3 is 16 amino acids long. The J segment lost 4 bases and the V segment lost 3 bases, leaving 11 bases of the junction unmatched. Germline CDR1 reads KGHSH; CDR2 reads LQKENI. CDR3 region: CASSPEGRGRFYEQYF. DNA for the CDR3: TGTGCCAGCTCACCCGAGGGCAGGGGGCGATTTTACGAGCAGTACTTC.

This chain links TRBV5-1 with TRBJ2-5, with 7 bases fitting TRBD2. Losses at the gene ends were 0 bases for V and 2 bases for J; bases not matched to a gene: 4. This CDR3 is 15 amino acids long. CDR1 and CDR2 from the germline V gene are SGHRS and YFSETQ. The CDR3 DNA follows: TGCGCCAGCAGCTTGGAAGCGGGGATACAAGAGACCCAGTACTTC. Translated, it gives CASSLEAGIQETQYF.

The V and J genes are TRBV5-8 and TRBJ2-7; 10 nucleotides line up with TRBD1. After removal of 0 bases from V and 4 bases from J, the junction contained 7 bases not matched to a gene. This CDR3 comprises 16 residues. The germline V gene has CDR1 SGHTS and CDR2 YDEGEE. CDR3 bases: TGTGCCAGCAGCTTGGCCCCTGGGACAGGGGCGTACGAGCAGTACTTC. Translating it yields CASSLAPGTGAYEQYF.

The chain is built from TRBV19 and TRBJ1-5; D perhaps matches TRBD1 (5 bases). With 7 bases removed from V and 4 bases from J, the gap between germline ends came to 11 bases. The CDR3 is made up of 13 amino acids. From germline, CDR1 is LNHDA and CDR2 SQIVND (reference sequence). The CDR3 sequence: CASTVEGNQPQHF. The CDR3 nucleotides are TGTGCCAGTACAGTGGAGGGGAATCAGCCCCAGCATTTT.

This chain joins TRBV28 and TRBJ1-2; D ambiguous. The germline CDR1 and CDR2 sequences are MDHEN and SYDVKM. V dropped 2 bases and J dropped 4 bases, with 8 bases sitting between them. CDR3 length: 13 residues. The DNA of the CDR3 is TGTGCCAGCAGTTTAACAACGTTCTATGGCTACACCTTC. Encoded protein: CASSLTTFYGYTF.

The CDR3 is CASSLQGFSTDTQYF. The CDR3 nucleotides are TGTGCCAGCAGTCTACAGGGGTTTAGCACAGATACGCAGTATTTT. The chain employs TRBV6-5 and TRBJ2-3; 7 nucleotides align to TRBD1. The CDR3 totals 15 residues. Germline-derived CDR1 and CDR2 are MNHEY and SVGAGI. V was pared by 5 bases and J by 0 bases, with 5 bases of the junction left unmatched.

The V and J genes are TRBV3-1 (or the pseudogene TRBV3-2) and TRBJ2-5; D may be TRBD2 (6 bases). Trimming pared 4 bases from V and 5 bases from J, leaving 11 bases between. Germline assignment: CDR1 LGHDT and CDR2 YNNKEL (reference sequence). The CDR3 runs to 13 residues. Written as DNA, the CDR3 is TGTGCCAGCAGCCGGCGGGGAGGTGAGACCCAGTACTTC. This encodes CASSRRGGETQYF.

The table lists this clone with a count of one. The chain joins TRBV6-5 to TRBJ2-1; TRBD2 is a possible D gene (6 bases). Germline-derived CDR1 and CDR2 are MNHEY and SVGAGI. Trimming pared 2 bases from V and 7 bases from J, leaving 12 bases between. The CDR3 has 14 amino acids. The CDR3 sequence is CASSYVHGGNEQFF. The CDR3 bases are TGTGCCAGCAGTTACGTTCACGGGGGAAATGAGCAGTTCTTC.

V and J are TRBV9 and TRBJ2-3; TRBD1 matches 10 bases. The CDR3 spans 17 residues. V trimming: 4 bases; J trimming: 0 bases; junction bases outside the gene matches: 8. Germline V gene sequence: CDR1 SGDLS, CDR2 YYNGEE. The CDR3: CASSLTGTGVSTDTQYF. The CDR3 bases are TGTGCCAGCAGCCTGACAGGGACAGGGGTTAGCACAGATACGCAGTATTTT.

The chain couples TRBV27 to TRBJ1-6, with a possible D match to TRBD1 (6 bases). V was shortened by 8 bases and J by 13 bases, with 15 bases between the two germline ends. The CDR3 spans 12 residues. The V gene's germline CDR1 is MNHEY and CDR2 SMNVEV (reference sequence). CDR3 DNA sequence: TGTGCCAGCGGGGAACAGGGCCGGCCCCTCCACTTT. This sequence encodes CASGEQGRPLHF.

As DNA, the CDR3 is TGTGCCAGCAGTTATTCAGGGACAGGGGCTGGTTACGAGCAGTACTTC. Translation: CASSYSGTGAGYEQYF. V and J are TRBV6-5 and TRBJ2-7, with 10 bases aligning to TRBD1. V gave up 3 bases and J gave up 4 bases; unmatched junction bases: 9. CDR3 size: 16 residues. CDR1 is MNHEY and CDR2 is SVGAGI in the germline V gene.

V usage is TRBV18 and J usage is TRBJ1-1, with a weak D call TRBD1 (5 bases). Germline V gene data show CDR1 as KGHSH and CDR2 as LQKENI. CDR3 length equals 12 residues. The V end was cut by 2 bases, the J end by 4 bases, with 5 bases between. CDR3 loop: CASSPTGTEAFF. In nucleotides, the CDR3 is TGTGCCAGCTCACCAACAGGCACTGAAGCTTTCTTT.

The V and J genes are TRBV10-2 and TRBJ1-1; 7 bases map to TRBD1. The CDR3 length is 14 residues. Germline values: CDR1 WSHSY, CDR2 SAAADI. Trimming took 7 bases from V and 10 from J; bases not matched to a gene: 15. CDR3: CASMIRPLSGGAFF. The CDR3 DNA reads as TGCGCCAGCATGATACGGCCCCTCTCAGGGGGAGCTTTCTTT.

This chain connects TRBV29-1 to TRBJ2-7; 7 bases agree with TRBD2. The CDR3 sequence is 13 residues long. The germline V gene has CDR1 SQVTM and CDR2 ANQGSEA. V was pared by 4 bases and J by 4 bases, with 7 bases of the junction left unmatched. CDR3: CSVAGGRPYEQYF. CDR3 DNA sequence: TGCAGCGTTGCGGGGGGTCGCCCTTACGAGCAGTACTTC.

The chain is built from TRBV25-1 and TRBJ2-7; no firm D call. From germline, CDR1 is MGHDK and CDR2 SYGVNS. The length of the CDR3 is 16 residues. V was shortened by 1 base and J by 2 bases, with 15 bases between the two germline ends. CDR3 region: CASSESSSFLPYEQYF. For the CDR3, the DNA is TGTGCCAGCAGTGAATCAAGCTCTTTCCTCCCCTACGAGCAGTACTTC.

This chain joins TRBV9 and TRBJ2-7; 8 positions match TRBD1. Trimming took 2 bases from V and 2 from J; bases not matched to a gene: 6. Germline CDR1 is SGDLS and CDR2 is YYNGEE. The length of the CDR3 is 15 residues. CDR3 sequence: CASSVSGTGAYEQYF. The DNA for the CDR3 is TGTGCCAGCAGCGTCTCCGGGACAGGCGCCTACGAGCAGTACTTC.

This chain links TRBV5-1 with TRBJ1-2, with 12 bases matching TRBD1. With 4 bases clipped from V and 5 bases from J, the junction kept 9 bases outside the gene matches. In germline, CDR1 is SGHRS, CDR2 YFSETQ. CDR3 length: 16 residues. CDR3 in DNA: TGCGCCAGCAGCCCGGGACAGGGGGCCTATCTATATGGCTACACCTTC. Protein: CASSPGQGAYLYGYTF.

V and J are TRBV5-6 and TRBJ1-2; tentative D call: TRBD1 (5 bases). CDR3 length equals 17 residues. The germline V gene encodes CDR1 SGHDT and CDR2 YYEEEE. Trimming removed 1 base at V and 2 bases at J, with 18 bases between. CDR3 bases: TGTGCCAGCAGCTTGTTGGGGGGTGGCACACCAAACTATGGCTACACCTTC. This gives the protein CASSLLGGGTPNYGYTF. The full variable domain, completed using reference TRBV5-6 and TRBJ1-2, is DAGVTQSPTHLIKTRGQQVTLRCSPKSGHDTVSWYQQALGQGPQFIFQYYEEEERQRGNFPDRFSGHQFPNYSSELNVNALLLGDSALYLCASSLLGGGTPNYGYTFGSGTRLTVV.